This TCR beta chain came from a study of cytomegalovirus exposure and HLA in healthy donors. Study-wide findings and caveats: Cytomegalovirus-associated status was assigned to some 180 TCR beta chains.

Trimming shortened V by 1 base and J by 3 bases, and 10 bases separated the two germline ends. Germline V CDR1 and CDR2: MGHRA, YSYEKL. The CDR3 is 15 residues long. As concerns this clone: Its antigen is unidentified.

PCR used 60 Vbeta primers and 13 Jbeta primers. The table came from immunoSEQ multiplex PCR; TCRdb's copy has only in-frame clones and leaves some out. The repertoire holds about 200,000 clones, with about 72% as singletons. The chain links TRBV4-1 to TRBJ2-1; D might be TRBD2 (6 bases). The TCR originated in a male donor in good health and CMV-seronegative. The material sequenced was PBMCs. The CDR3 reads CASSQAPGDYNEQFF. The CDR3 nucleotides read TGCGCCAGCAGCCAAGCCCCGGGAGACTACAATGAGCAGTTCTTC.